Shown below are 3 T cell receptor beta chains from a single sample sequenced in a study of blood T cell repertoires in COVID-19. Some clones are missing from TCRdb's copy, which holds only in-frame ones; the method was immunoSEQ multiplex PCR. The sample has approximately 90,000 clones, 70% to 80% seen once. The sequenced sample was peripheral blood. The receptors were sampled from a human donor in a cohort sampled during active COVID-19.

The chain carries TRBV7-2 and TRBJ2-2; TRBD2 matches at 7 bases. The germline CDR1 and CDR2 sequences are SGHTA and FQGNSA. CDR3 size: 16 residues. J lost 1 base, V lost 1 base, and 3 bases had no gene match. CDR3 amino acids: CASSLGASGNTGELFF. CDR3 nucleotides: TGTGCCAGCAGCTTAGGAGCTAGCGGGAACACCGGGGAGCTGTTTTTT. Full variable domain (rest looked up from reference TRBV7-2 and TRBJ2-2): GAGVSQSPSNKVTEKGKDVELRCDPISGHTALYWYRQSLGQGLEFLIYFQGNSAPDKSGLPSDRFSAERTGGSVSTLTIQRTQQEDSAVYLCASSLGASGNTGELFFGEGSRLTVL.

J is TRBJ2-1 and V is TRBV4-3; D call uncertain. Germline V CDR1 and CDR2: LGHNA, YSLEER. CDR3 length: 16 amino acids. Trimming removed 0 bases from V and 6 bases from J, with 15 bases in between. CDR3 amino acids: CASSQDSTSRGNEQFF. The CDR3, as DNA: TGCGCCAGCAGCCAAGACTCGACGTCCAGAGGCAATGAGCAGTTCTTC.

The chain carries TRBV5-1 and TRBJ1-4, with TRBD1 matching over 9 bases. The V segment lost 1 base and the J segment 2 bases; nucleotides outside the gene matches: 9. This CDR3 region has 18 residues. Germline V lookup: CDR1 SGHRS, CDR2 YFSETQ. The CDR3 protein is CASSLIQGALRTNEKLFF. The CDR3 DNA reads as TGCGCCAGCAGCTTGATACAGGGGGCGCTTAGGACTAATGAAAAACTGTTTTTT. The full variable domain, completed using reference TRBV5-1 and TRBJ1-4, is KAGVTQTPRYLIKTRGQQVTLSCSPISGHRSVSWYQQTPGQGLQFLFEYFSETQRNKGNFPGRFSGRQFSNSRSEMNVSTLELGDSALYLCASSLIQGALRTNEKLFFGSGTQLSVL.